In this sample, the clone carrying this T cell receptor (beta chain) turned up many times. The data belong to a study of blood T cell repertoires in COVID-19. The V end lost 4 bases, the J end lost 0 bases, and 12 bases lay between the germline ends. The V gene's germline CDR1 is SGHNT and CDR2 YYREEE (reference sequence). The CDR3 extends over 15 amino acids. Data came from immunoSEQ multiplex PCR; TCRdb stores just in-frame clones and leaves some out. Altogether roughly 58,000 clones are present, more than 55% being singletons, with the ten largest covering approximately 51%. The sequence derives from a woman aged 55-69 years who had been exposed to COVID-19. V gene TRBV5-4 combines with J gene TRBJ2-3, with D maybe TRBD2 (7 bases). Sequenced material: PBMCs or T cells enriched from blood (not recorded which). CDR3 region: CASSAGEGSTDTQYF. In DNA, the CDR3 is TGTGCCAGCAGCGCAGGGGAGGGGAGCACAGATACGCAGTATTTT.